These 6 T cell receptor beta chains came from one sample sequenced in a study of T-cell reconstitution after alpha-beta-depleted transplantation in children. It was with unique molecular identifiers that the TCRbeta library was prepared. TCRdb used MiXCR to reprocess the PCR reads, holding one entry per CDR3 protein. The top ten hold about 3.8% of the sample, which has roughly 400,000 distinct CDR3 sequences, around 20% seen once. The sequencing used PBMCs from the stem cell graft donor, collected from the stem cell graft. These receptors came from a human donor who donated a stem cell graft to a child with acute myeloid leukemia.

The chain joins TRBV20-1 to TRBJ2-5; the D gene is possibly TRBD1 (6 bases). The CDR3 runs 18 residues. From germline, CDR1 is DFQATT and CDR2 SNEGSKA (reference sequence). Trimming pared 1 base from V and 1 base from J, leaving 22 bases between. CDR3 region: CSARVGHSGTGPQETQYF. In DNA, the CDR3 is TGCAGTGCTAGAGTGGGACACAGTGGCACCGGACCCCAAGAGACCCAGTACTTC.

The chain carries TRBV12-3 or TRBV12-4 and TRBJ2-1, with D possibly TRBD1 on 7 matching bases. The CDR3 sequence is 14 residues long. Between the trimmed V and J ends, which lost 6 bases and 9 bases, there was a span of 18 bases. CDR3: CASSQGGRRIEQFF. CDR3 DNA sequence: TGTGCCAGCAGCCAGGGGGGACGGCGCATTGAGCAGTTCTTC.

This clonotype was observed a few times. The chain combines TRBV29-1 with TRBJ2-5, with D perhaps TRBD1 (5 bases). Germline V gene data show CDR1 as SQVTM and CDR2 as ANQGSEA. The CDR3 contains 12 residues. V was trimmed by 1 base and J by 6 bases, leaving 9 bases between them. The CDR3 DNA is TGCAGCGTTGAAGGGGGCGAAAAGACCCAGTACTTC. Translating it yields CSVEGGEKTQYF.

The chain couples TRBV3-1 to TRBJ1-1; weak D call: TRBD1 (5 bases). Germline V gene data show CDR1 as LGHDT and CDR2 as YNNKEL (reference sequence). V was trimmed by 0 bases and J by 1 base, leaving 6 bases between them. The CDR3 runs to 14 residues. The CDR3 loop reads CASSQEQENTEAFF. CDR3 coding DNA: TGTGCCAGCAGCCAAGAACAGGAGAACACTGAAGCTTTCTTT.

The chain joins TRBV5-6 to TRBJ1-1, with D maybe TRBD1 (6 bases). Trimming shortened V by 7 bases and J by 9 bases, and 13 bases separated the two germline ends. The CDR3 loop spans 11 amino acids. Germline loops: CDR1 SGHDT, CDR2 YYEEEE. CDR3 amino acids: CASWMGGKAFF. The CDR3 DNA reads as TGTGCCAGCTGGATGGGGGGCAAAGCTTTCTTT.

V is TRBV7-9 and J is TRBJ2-5, with 9 bases matching TRBD1. V lost 4 bases to trimming and J lost 5 bases; unmatched junction nucleotides: 5. Looked up from germline, CDR1 is SEHNR and CDR2 is FQNEAQ (reference sequence). The CDR3 runs 14 residues. This chain's CDR3 is CASSSTGGLETQYF. The CDR3 bases are TGTGCCAGCAGCTCAACAGGGGGCTTGGAGACCCAGTACTTC.